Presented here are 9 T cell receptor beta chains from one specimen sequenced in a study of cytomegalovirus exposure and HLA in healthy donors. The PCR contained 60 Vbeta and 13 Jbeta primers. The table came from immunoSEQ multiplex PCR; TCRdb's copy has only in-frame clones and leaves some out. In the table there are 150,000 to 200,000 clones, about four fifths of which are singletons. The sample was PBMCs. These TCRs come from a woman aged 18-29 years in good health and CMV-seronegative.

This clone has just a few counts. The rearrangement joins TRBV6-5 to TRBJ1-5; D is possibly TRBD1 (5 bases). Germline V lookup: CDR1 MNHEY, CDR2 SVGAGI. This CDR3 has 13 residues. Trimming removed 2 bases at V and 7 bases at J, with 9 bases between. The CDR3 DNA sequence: TGTGCCAGCAGTTACACCGCAGGGCAGCCCCAGCATTTT. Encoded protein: CASSYTAGQPQHF.

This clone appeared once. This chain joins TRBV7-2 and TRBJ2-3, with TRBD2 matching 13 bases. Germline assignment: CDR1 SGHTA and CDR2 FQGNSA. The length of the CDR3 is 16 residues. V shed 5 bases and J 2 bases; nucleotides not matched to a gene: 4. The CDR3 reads CASSPGTSGTTDTQYF. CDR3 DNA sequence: TGTGCCAGCAGCCCTGGGACTAGCGGGACCACAGATACGCAGTATTTT.

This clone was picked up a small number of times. The CDR3 DNA is TGTGCCAGTAGTCTACAGAGATTAAACACCGGGGAGCTGTTTTTT. This encodes CASSLQRLNTGELFF. The chain employs TRBV19 and TRBJ2-2, with D uncertain. This CDR3 region has 15 residues. V was shortened by 5 bases and J by 2 bases, with 12 bases between the two germline ends. CDR1 is LNHDA and CDR2 is SQIVND in the germline V gene (reference sequence).

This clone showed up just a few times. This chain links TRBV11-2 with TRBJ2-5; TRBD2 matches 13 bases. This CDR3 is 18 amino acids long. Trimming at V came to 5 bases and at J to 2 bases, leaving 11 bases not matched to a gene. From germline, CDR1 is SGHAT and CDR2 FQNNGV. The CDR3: CASSQRTSGSSRQETQYF. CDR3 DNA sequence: TGTGCCAGCAGCCAACGGACTAGCGGGAGCTCTCGGCAAGAGACCCAGTACTTC.

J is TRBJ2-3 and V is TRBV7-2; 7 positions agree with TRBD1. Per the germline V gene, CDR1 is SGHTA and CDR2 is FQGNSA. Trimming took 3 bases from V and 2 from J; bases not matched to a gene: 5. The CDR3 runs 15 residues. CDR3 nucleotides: TGTGCCAGCAGCTTTAACACAGGGGCCACAGATACGCAGTATTTT. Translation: CASSFNTGATDTQYF. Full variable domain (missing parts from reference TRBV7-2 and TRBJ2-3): GAGVSQSPSNKVTEKGKDVELRCDPISGHTALYWYRQSLGQGLEFLIYFQGNSAPDKSGLPSDRFSAERTGGSVSTLTIQRTQQEDSAVYLCASSFNTGATDTQYFGPGTRLTVL.

The CDR3 bases are TGTGCCAGCAGTTCCCAGCGGAGGGCCACAGATACGCAGTATTTT. Translation gives CASSSQRRATDTQYF. J is TRBJ2-3 and V is TRBV6-5; a possible D gene is TRBD2 (6 bases). The CDR3 has 15 amino acids. V dropped 4 bases and J dropped 2 bases, with 13 bases sitting between them. Germline loops: CDR1 MNHEY, CDR2 SVGAGI.

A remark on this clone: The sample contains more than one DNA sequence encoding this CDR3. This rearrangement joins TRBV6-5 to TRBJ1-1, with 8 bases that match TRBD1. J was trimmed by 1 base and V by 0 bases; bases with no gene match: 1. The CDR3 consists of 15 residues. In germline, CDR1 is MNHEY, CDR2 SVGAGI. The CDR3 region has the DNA TGTGCCAGCAGTTACTCAGGGACAGGGAACACTGAAGCTTTCTTT. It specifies CASSYSGTGNTEAFF.

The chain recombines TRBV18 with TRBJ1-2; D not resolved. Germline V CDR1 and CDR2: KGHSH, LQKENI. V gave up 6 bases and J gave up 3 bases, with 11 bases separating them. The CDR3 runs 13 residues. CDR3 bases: TGTGCCAGCTCTCTGGGCAGAGACTATGGCTACACCTTC. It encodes CASSLGRDYGYTF.

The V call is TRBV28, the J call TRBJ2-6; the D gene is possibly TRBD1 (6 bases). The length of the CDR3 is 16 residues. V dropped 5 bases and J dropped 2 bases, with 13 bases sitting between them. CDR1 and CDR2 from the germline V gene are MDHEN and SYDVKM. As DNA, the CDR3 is TGTGCCAGCAGTGTGGGACACCTGACTGGGGCCAACGTCCTGACTTTC. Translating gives CASSVGHLTGANVLTF.